Shown below are 7 T cell receptor beta chains from a single sample sequenced in a study of blood T cell repertoires in COVID-19. Method: immunoSEQ multiplex PCR; TCRdb's copy keeps in-frame clones and lacks some. Of about 68,000 clones listed, 90% are singletons. Material for sequencing was peripheral blood. The receptors here all came from a man over 45 with COVID-19, enrolled during active disease.

The rearrangement uses TRBV5-5 and TRBJ1-6; TRBD1 matches at 7 bases. Germline V gene data show CDR1 as SGHKS and CDR2 as YYEKEE (reference sequence). V was pared by 5 bases and J by 7 bases, with 6 bases of the junction left unmatched. This CDR3 contains 14 residues. The CDR3 reads CASSPTGINSPLHF. CDR3 coding DNA: TGTGCCAGCAGTCCGACAGGGATAAATTCACCCCTCCACTTT.

The chain combines TRBV7-2 with TRBJ2-1; 8 bases agree with TRBD1. V lost 5 bases and J lost 6; bases outside the gene matches: 9. The length of the CDR3 is 15 residues. The germline V gene encodes CDR1 SGHTA and CDR2 FQGNSA. CDR3 nucleotides: TGTGCCAGCAGCGACCGGGACAGGATAGTCAATGAGCAGTTCTTC. It codes for CASSDRDRIVNEQFF.

The chain couples TRBV5-6 to TRBJ1-2, with 10 bases that match TRBD1. The trim removed 0 bases at V and 4 bases at J, leaving 0 bases unmatched. Germline loops: CDR1 SGHDT, CDR2 YYEEEE. The CDR3 runs to 14 residues. As DNA, the CDR3 is TGTGCCAGCAGCTTGGGGACAGGGGGCTATGGCTACACCTTC. Protein: CASSLGTGGYGYTF.

The chain joins TRBV7-7 to TRBJ1-1; D is undetermined. The V gene lost 5 bases and the J gene lost 3 bases, with 10 bases spanning the gap. This CDR3 region has 13 residues. CDR1 and CDR2 from the germline V gene are SSHAT and FNYEAQ (reference sequence). The CDR3 is CASSPAGYTEAFF. The DNA of the CDR3 is TGTGCCAGCAGCCCCGCGGGCTACACTGAAGCTTTCTTT.

The chain carries TRBV29-1 and TRBJ1-1, with a weak D call TRBD1 (5 bases). This CDR3 contains 13 residues. Germline assignment: CDR1 SQVTM and CDR2 ANQGSEA. V lost 6 bases and J 4 bases, leaving 15 bases between the germline ends. In DNA, the CDR3 is TGCAGCGTGGGGGGACGGGTTGGCACTGAAGCTTTCTTT. Amino acids: CSVGGRVGTEAFF.

This clone was picked up one time. As DNA, the CDR3 is TGTGCCAGCACCCGGCGGTTTGGTTCACCCCTCCACTTT. Protein product: CASTRRFGSPLHF. V usage is TRBV12-3 or TRBV12-4 and J usage is TRBJ1-6; no definite D call. The CDR3 consists of 13 residues. V was clipped by 7 bases and J by 9 bases, with 13 bases between them.

This sequence joins TRBV19 and TRBJ1-4, with D maybe TRBD1 (5 bases). The CDR3 spans 13 residues. The V gene lost 6 bases and the J gene lost 6 bases, with 11 bases spanning the gap. Germline lookup yields CDR1 LNHDA and CDR2 SQIVND (reference sequence). In DNA form, the CDR3 reads TGTGCCAGTAGAGAAGGGACTTATGAAAAACTGTTTTTT. This sequence encodes CASREGTYEKLFF.